This T cell receptor (beta chain) was profiled in a study of cytomegalovirus exposure and HLA in healthy donors. Trimming stripped 0 bases from V and 2 bases from J, with 7 bases between. Germline V gene sequence: CDR1 GTSNPN, CDR2 SVGIG (reference sequence). The CDR3 sequence is 13 residues long. 13 Jbeta primers and 60 Vbeta primers were used for the PCR. Data came from immunoSEQ multiplex PCR; TCRdb stores just in-frame clones and leaves some out. The sample holds 110,000 to 150,000 clones; around 80% are singletons and the top ten take under 10%. General study points: A missense variant in DCLRE1C was later tied to TCR beta V- and J-gene trimming. Exclusion as indistinguishable affected some V segments, including TRBV6-2 and TRBV6-3.

For this clone: What it recognizes is unknown.

The receptor comes from a woman aged 55-69 years in good health and CMV-seropositive. The sequencing sample was made of PBMCs. This chain connects TRBV30 to TRBJ2-5; a possible D gene is TRBD1 (5 bases). The CDR3 DNA reads as TGTGCCTGGAGTGTGAACAGGCAAGAGACCCAGTACTTC. This encodes CAWSVNRQETQYF.